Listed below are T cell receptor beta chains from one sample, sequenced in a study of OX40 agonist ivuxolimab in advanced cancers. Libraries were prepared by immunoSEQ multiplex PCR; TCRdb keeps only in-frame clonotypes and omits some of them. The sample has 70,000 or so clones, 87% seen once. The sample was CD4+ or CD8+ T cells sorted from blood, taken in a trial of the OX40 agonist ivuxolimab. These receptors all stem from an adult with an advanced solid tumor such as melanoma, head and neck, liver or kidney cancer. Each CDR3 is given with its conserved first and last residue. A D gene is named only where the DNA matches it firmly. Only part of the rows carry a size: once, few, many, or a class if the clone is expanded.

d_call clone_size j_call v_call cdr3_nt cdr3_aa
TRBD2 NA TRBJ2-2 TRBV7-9 TGTGCCAGCAGCTTGGGCGGGACTAGCGTTACCGGGGAGCTGTTTTTT CASSLGGTSVTGELFF
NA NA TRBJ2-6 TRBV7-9 TGTGCCAGCAGCTTAGAGTTGGGGACCAACGTCCTGACTTTC CASSLELGTNVLTF
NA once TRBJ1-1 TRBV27 TGTGCCAGCAGTTTATCCGGTTCCTTGGGGACTGAAGCTTTCTTT CASSLSGSLGTEAFF
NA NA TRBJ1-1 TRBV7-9 TGTGCCAGCAGCCAGGAGGCGGGCACTGAAGCTTTCTTT CASSQEAGTEAFF
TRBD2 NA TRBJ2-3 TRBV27 TGTGCCAGCAGTTTATCCACTAGCGGAAGCACAGATACGCAGTATTTT CASSLSTSGSTDTQYF
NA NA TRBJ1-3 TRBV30 TGTGCCTGGAGGATCGGGGGAGGTGGAAACACCATATATTTT CAWRIGGGGNTIYF
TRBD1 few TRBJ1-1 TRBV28 TGTGCCAGCAGTAACAACAGGGGTTTCGGCGGGGACACTGAAGCTTTCTTT CASSNNRGFGGDTEAFF
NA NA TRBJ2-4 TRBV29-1 TGCAGCGTTGGTGGGGCGGGAAACATTCAGTACTTC CSVGGAGNIQYF
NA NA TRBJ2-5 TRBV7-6 TGTGCCAGCAGCTTAGGCGTTGACAGACCAAAACAGTACTTC CASSLGVDRPKQYF
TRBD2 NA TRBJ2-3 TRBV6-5 TGTGCCAGCAGGACGGGGGGTAAGACAGATACGCAGTATTTT CASRTGGKTDTQYF
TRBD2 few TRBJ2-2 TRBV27 TGTGCCAGCAGTATTCGAGGACTAGTCGCCGGGGAGCTGTTTTTT CASSIRGLVAGELFF
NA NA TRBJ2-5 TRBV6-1 TGTGCCAGCAGTGAGGGGTCTGAGACCCAGTACTTC CASSEGSETQYF
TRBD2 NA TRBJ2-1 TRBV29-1 TGCAGCGTTCACGAACCGACTAGCGGCTCCTACAATGAGCAGTTCTTC CSVHEPTSGSYNEQFF
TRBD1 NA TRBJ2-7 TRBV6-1 TGTGCCAGCAGTGAAGTAGGGGACAGGGTGGCTTACGAGCAGTACTTC CASSEVGDRVAYEQYF
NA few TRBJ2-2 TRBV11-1 TGTGCCAGCAGCTTGGGCACGAACACCGGGGAGCTGTTTTTT CASSLGTNTGELFF
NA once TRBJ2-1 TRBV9 TGTGCCAGCAGCGTAATCGGGTCTGAATACAATGAGCAGTTCTTC CASSVIGSEYNEQFF
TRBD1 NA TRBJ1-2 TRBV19 TGTGCCAGTAGTATCCAAGACAGGGGATTCTATGGCTACACCTTC CASSIQDRGFYGYTF
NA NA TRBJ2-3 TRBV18 TGTGCCAGCTCACCACGTACGGGACTCACAGATACGCAGTATTTT CASSPRTGLTDTQYF
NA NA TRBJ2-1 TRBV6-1 TGTGCCAGCAGCCCTGCCAATCCATTAGATGAGCAGTTCTTC CASSPANPLDEQFF
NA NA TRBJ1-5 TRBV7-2 TGTGCCAGCAGCCAACAGAACAATCAGCCCCAGCATTTT CASSQQNNQPQHF
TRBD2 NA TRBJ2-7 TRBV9 TGTGCCAGCAGCGTCAGCGGGAGGACCCCCCTTTACGAGCAGTACTTC CASSVSGRTPLYEQYF
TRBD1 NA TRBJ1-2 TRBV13 TGTGCCAGCAGCTCCTGGGACAGGGGAGGTCTTGGCTACACCTTC CASSSWDRGGLGYTF